This TCR beta chain was sequenced in a study of prognosis after radiotherapy for stage I lung cancer. For the study at large: At a biologically effective dose of at least 100 Gy and in 3 to 5 fractions, SBRT was the radiotherapy delivered.

This clonotype appeared many times. Its antigen remains unknown. Two-round multiplex PCR, the amplification method, yielded TCR beta CDR3 from genomic DNA. Primers specific to each TRBV and TRBJ gene were used in first-round PCR. Second-round PCR relied on universal primers. TCRdb passed the multiplex PCR reads through MiXCR, listing each CDR3 protein once. The sample shows some 20,000 distinct CDR3 sequences, approximately 50% of them seen only once. General observations from the study: After stereotactic body radiation therapy, patients with later distant metastases showed lower Shannon entropy.

There are 14 residues in the CDR3. J lost 11 bases, V lost 3 bases, and 9 bases had no gene match. CDR1 and CDR2 (germline): LNHDA, SQIVND (reference sequence). Here the sequenced sample was PBMCs, taken before or after stereotactic body radiation therapy (not recorded which). The rearrangement joins TRBV19 to TRBJ1-5; 8 bases agree with TRBD1. The sequence came from a donor aged 50 or older with non-small cell lung cancer. In DNA, the CDR3 is TGTGCCAGTAGTATTAATGGCAGGGGGCAGTCCCAGCATTTT. It translates to CASSINGRGQSQHF.